The 3 T cell receptor beta chains below come from one sample, sequenced in a study of blood T cells in healthy people across ages. The second PCR ran about 6 to 11 cycles with a sample-barcoded 5' primer and J-beta primers. TCRdb analysed the 5' RACE reads with MiXCR anew, one entry per CDR3 protein. Of 800,000 to 950,000 distinct CDR3 sequences listed, 25% to 30% are singletons. The same data also contributed to another study, on T cells of mothers and their children.

The material sequenced was blood. All receptors come from a woman in her thirties or forties in good health.

The J gene is TRBJ1-1, the V gene TRBV5-1, with TRBD1 matching 12 bases. With V trimmed by 0 bases and J by 8 bases, 8 bases remained unmatched. Germline loops: CDR1 SGHRS, CDR2 YFSETQ. This CDR3 has 16 amino acids. The DNA of the CDR3 is TGCGCCAGCAGCTTGGGGGCCCTCGGGACAGGGGGCGAAGCTTTCTTT. It codes for CASSLGALGTGGEAFF.

The chain carries TRBV12-3 or TRBV12-4 and TRBJ1-5; 8 bases map to TRBD1. The V segment lost 1 base and the J segment 5 bases; nucleotides outside the gene matches: 4. This CDR3 contains 15 residues. CDR3 amino acids: CASSLVSGGDQPQHF. In DNA form, the CDR3 reads TGTGCCAGCAGTTTAGTTTCAGGGGGCGATCAGCCCCAGCATTTT.

A few counts support this clonotype. The chain has TRBV3-1 and TRBJ2-3; possible D gene TRBD2, 5 bases. The germline V gene encodes CDR1 LGHDT and CDR2 YNNKEL (reference sequence). The CDR3 length is 13 residues. V was shortened by 1 base and J by 6 bases, with 8 bases between the two germline ends. The CDR3 DNA follows: TGTGCCAGCAGCCAAGGGGAGTGGGATACGCAGTATTTT. It translates to CASSQGEWDTQYF.